This TCR beta chain derives from a study of shared clonotypes between healthy human individuals. V lost 5 bases, J lost 1 base, and 3 bases stayed unmatched. CDR3 length equals 14 residues. CDR1 and CDR2 from the germline V gene are MNHNS and SASEGT. Findings and limits, study-wide: Naive CD4 clonotypes overlapped across a handful of donors at approximately 5.5%.

TCRdb's copy holds only in-frame clones and misses some; the assay was immunoSEQ multiplex PCR. The sample comprises millions of clones, 85% to 95% of which are singletons, and 0.11% to 0.15% rests with the top ten. In regard to this clone: Its specificity is unknown.

The genes are TRBV6-1 and TRBJ1-2; TRBD1 aligns across 8 bases. The source material was naive CD4+ T cells sorted from blood. The subset here: CD45RA+ positively selected. The sequence was obtained from a man between 18 and 35 years old in good health. The CDR3 here is CASSQTGGNYGYTF. DNA of the CDR3: TGTGCCAGCAGTCAAACAGGGGGTAACTATGGCTACACCTTC.